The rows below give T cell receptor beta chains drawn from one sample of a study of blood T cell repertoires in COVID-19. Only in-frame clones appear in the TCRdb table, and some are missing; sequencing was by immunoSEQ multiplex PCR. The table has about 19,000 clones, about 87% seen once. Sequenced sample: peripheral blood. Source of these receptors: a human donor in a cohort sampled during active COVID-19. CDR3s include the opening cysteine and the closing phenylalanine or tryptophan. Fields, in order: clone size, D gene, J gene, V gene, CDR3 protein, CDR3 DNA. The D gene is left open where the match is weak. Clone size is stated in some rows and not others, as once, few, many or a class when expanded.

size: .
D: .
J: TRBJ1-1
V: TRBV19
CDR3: CASSSPGVGEAFF
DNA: TGTGCCAGTAGTAGCCCAGGGGTGGGTGAAGCTTTCTTT

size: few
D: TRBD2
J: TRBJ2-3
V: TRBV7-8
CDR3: CASSLAPAGAPDTQYF
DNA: TGTGCCAGCAGCTTAGCGCCCGCGGGAGCCCCAGATACGCAGTATTTT

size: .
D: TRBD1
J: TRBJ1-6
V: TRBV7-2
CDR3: CASSLAPTGGFNSPLHF
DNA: TGTGCCAGCAGCTTAGCGCCGACAGGGGGATTTAATTCACCCCTCCACTTT

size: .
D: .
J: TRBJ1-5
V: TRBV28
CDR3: CASSLFSGAEPQPQHF
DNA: TGTGCCAGCAGTTTATTCAGTGGGGCGGAGCCTCAGCCCCAGCATTTT

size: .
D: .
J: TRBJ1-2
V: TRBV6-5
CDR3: CASSSSQGIYGYTF
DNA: TGTGCCAGCAGCTCATCTCAGGGGATCTATGGCTACACCTTC

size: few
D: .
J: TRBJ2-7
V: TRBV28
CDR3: CASSSRDTLMF
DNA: TGTGCCAGCAGTTCCCGGGACACCCTCATGTTC

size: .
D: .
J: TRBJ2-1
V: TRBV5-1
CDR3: CASRSGTLNEQFF
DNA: TGCGCCAGCAGGTCCGGGACTCTGAATGAGCAGTTCTTC

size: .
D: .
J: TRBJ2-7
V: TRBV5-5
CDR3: CASSLGLSSTYEQYF
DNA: TGTGCCAGCAGCTTGGGACTAAGCAGTACCTACGAGCAGTACTTC

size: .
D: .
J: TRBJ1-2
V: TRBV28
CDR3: CASSQNRLPYGYTF
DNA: TGTGCCAGCAGTCAGAACAGGCTCCCCTATGGCTACACCTTC

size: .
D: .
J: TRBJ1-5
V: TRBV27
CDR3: CASSQGHHQPQHF
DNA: TGTGCCAGCAGTCAAGGACACCATCAGCCCCAGCATTTT

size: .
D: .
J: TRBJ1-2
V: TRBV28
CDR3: CASIPPGTGPSNYGYTF
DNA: TGTGCCAGCATCCCCCCAGGAACAGGCCCATCTAACTATGGCTACACCTTC

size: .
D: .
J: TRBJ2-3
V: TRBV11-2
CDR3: CASSPPNSRPTDTQYF
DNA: TGTGCCAGCAGCCCACCCAACTCTAGGCCCACAGATACGCAGTATTTT

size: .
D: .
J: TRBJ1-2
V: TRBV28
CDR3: CASSSVYGYTF
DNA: TGTGCCAGCAGCTCGGTATATGGCTACACCTTC

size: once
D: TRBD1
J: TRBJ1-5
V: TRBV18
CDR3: CASSRQGNSNQPQHF
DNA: TGTGCCAGCTCACGACAGGGGAATAGCAATCAGCCCCAGCATTTT

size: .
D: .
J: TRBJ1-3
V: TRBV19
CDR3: CASNPSGSGNTIYF
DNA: TGTGCCAGTAACCCATCAGGGTCTGGAAACACCATATATTTT

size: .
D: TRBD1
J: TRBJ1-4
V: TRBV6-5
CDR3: CASSYRGPPEEKLFF
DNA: TGTGCCAGCAGTTACAGGGGGCCCCCAGAGGAAAAACTGTTTTTT

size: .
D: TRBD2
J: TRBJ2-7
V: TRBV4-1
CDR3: CASSHTLRTSGLSYEQYF
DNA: TGCGCCAGCAGCCACACACTAAGAACTAGCGGACTATCCTACGAGCAGTACTTC

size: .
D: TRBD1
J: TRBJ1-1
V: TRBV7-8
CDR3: CASSFGQGLGTEAFF
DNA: TGTGCCAGCAGCTTCGGACAGGGGCTCGGGACTGAAGCTTTCTTT